This entry lists 27 T cell receptor beta chains sequenced from one sample in a study of molecular identifiers for immune sequencing clone quantification. A single record per CDR3 protein comes from TCRdb applying MiXCR to the PCR reads. The table lists about 67,000 distinct CDR3 sequences, around 17% of them singletons, with 1.3% to 1.5% in the top ten. Sequencing input: naive CD8+ T cells from blood, with Jurkat cell RNA spiked in. Sample subset: FACS-sorted CD8+CD4-CCR7+CD45RA+ naive T cells. The receptors were gathered from a human donor in good health. Some libraries in this study had Jurkat cell RNA spiked in.

Only a few counts were recorded for this clonotype. CDR3 coding DNA: TGTGCCAGGCCCCGGGACAGAGATTCACCCCTCCACTTT. Translating gives CARPRDRDSPLHF. The chain carries TRBV27 and TRBJ1-6, with 7 bases aligning to TRBD1. The junction had 7 bases not matched to a gene; V was cut back by 9 bases and J by 8 bases. The CDR3 is 13 residues long. CDR1 is MNHEY and CDR2 is SMNVEV in the germline V gene (reference sequence).

This clonotype was seen many times. The V and J genes are TRBV30 and TRBJ2-4; possible D gene TRBD2, 5 bases. This CDR3 has 12 amino acids. V lost 0 bases, J lost 11 bases, and 11 bases lay in between. Per germline, CDR1 GTSNPN and CDR2 SVGIG (reference sequence). In nucleotides, the CDR3 is TGTGCCTGGAGTGTACTCGGGGATGTTCAGTACTTC. Translated: CAWSVLGDVQYF.

On this clonotype itself: This may be a read error: a much more frequent sequence differs by one nucleotide. As the CDR3 is not closed by the conserved phenylalanine or tryptophan, this likely results from a read error. The gene calls are TRBV6-7 and TRBJ1-5; TRBD1 aligns across 10 bases. TRBV6-7 is identified as an open reading frame with a role that is uncertain. V lost 2 bases, J lost 0 bases, and 4 bases stayed unmatched. This CDR3 spans 17 amino acids. The CDR3 DNA reads TGTGCCAGCAGTTACGGGACAGGGGCTCGTAGCAATCAGCCCCAGCATTTG. This translates into CASSYGTGARSNQPQHL.

This clonotype came up many times. The chain is built from TRBV12-3 or TRBV12-4 and TRBJ2-3, with 7 positions matching TRBD1. The CDR3 contains 15 residues. Trimming at V came to 5 bases and at J to 0 bases, leaving 5 bases not matched to a gene. Here the CDR3 DNA reads TGTGCCAGCAGTCCCACAGGGGAGAGCACAGATACGCAGTATTTT. It specifies CASSPTGESTDTQYF.

This clonotype appeared many times. DNA of the CDR3: TGTGCCAGCCGGAGCGAAGGAACAGATACGCAGTATTTT. Protein sequence: CASRSEGTDTQYF. The chain joins TRBV9 to TRBJ2-3; D remains ambiguous. Trimming took 7 bases from V and 3 from J, leaving 12 bases between them. In germline, CDR1 is SGDLS, CDR2 YYNGEE. The CDR3 sequence is 13 residues long.

This clonotype occurred many times. This chain's CDR3 is CASSSWGAEAFF. For the CDR3, the DNA is TGTGCCAGTAGCAGTTGGGGGGCTGAAGCTTTCTTT. The chain has TRBV27 and TRBJ1-1; weak D call: TRBD1 (5 bases). Germline-derived CDR1 and CDR2 are MNHEY and SMNVEV (reference sequence). V lost 9 bases and J lost 6, with 14 bases in between. The CDR3 is made up of 12 amino acids.

This chain connects TRBV5-3 to TRBJ1-3, with D possibly TRBD1 on 5 matching bases. TRBV5-3 is marked as an open reading frame, function uncertain. There are 15 residues in the CDR3. Trimming stripped 8 bases from V and 1 base from J, with 16 bases between. The CDR3 is CASCLGRASGNTIYF. The CDR3 bases are TGTGCCAGCTGCTTGGGCAGGGCTTCTGGAAACACCATATATTTT.

Points on this clonotype: A much larger clone sits a single nucleotide away, making a read error possible. J is TRBJ1-2 and V is TRBV19, with D uncertain. V was clipped by 7 bases and J by 8 bases, with 14 bases between them. The CDR3 is 12 amino acids. Germline V gene data show CDR1 as LNHDA and CDR2 as SQIVND (reference sequence). The CDR3 bases are TGTGCCAGTATCTCCCCCCGAGGCGGCTACACCTTC. Translation: CASISPRGGYTF.

This clonotype was seen a few times. V and J are TRBV27 and TRBJ2-5; TRBD1 aligns across 8 bases. With 5 bases clipped from V and 5 bases from J, the junction kept 10 bases outside the gene matches. The CDR3 totals 15 residues. Germline V gives CDR1 MNHEY, CDR2 SMNVEV (reference sequence). The CDR3 sequence: CASSPGTGGGETQYF. The CDR3 DNA is TGTGCCAGCAGTCCCGGGACAGGCGGAGGGGAGACCCAGTACTTC.

About this clonotype itself: Since a much larger clone is just one base distant, this may be a read error. The chain recombines TRBV5-8 with TRBJ1-5, with TRBD1 matching 9 bases. This CDR3 region has 14 residues. Trimming removed 2 bases from V and 9 bases from J; junction bases left unmatched: 6. Germline V gives CDR1 SGHTS, CDR2 YDEGEE. The DNA for the CDR3 is TGTGCCAGCAGCTTTACAGGGGGCGTACGGCCCCAGCATTTT. Translated: CASSFTGGVRPQHF.

V is TRBV14 and J is TRBJ2-4; D is possibly TRBD1 (5 bases). The CDR3 covers 15 residues. The germline V gene encodes CDR1 SGHDN and CDR2 FVKESK. Trimming pared 2 bases from V and 7 bases from J, leaving 15 bases between. In nucleotides, the CDR3 is TGTGCCAGCAGCCAATTCACTCAGGGATGGAACATTCAGTACTTC. It yields the protein CASSQFTQGWNIQYF. The entire variable domain, with the rest obtained from reference TRBV14 and TRBJ2-4, is as follows: EAGVTQFPSHSVIEKGQTVTLRCDPISGHDNLYWYRRVMGKEIKFLLHFVKESKQDESGMPNNRFLAERTGGTYSTLKVQPAELEDSGVYFCASSQFTQGWNIQYFGAGTRLSVL.

The chain couples TRBV20-1 to TRBJ2-1; 9 nucleotides match TRBD2. The length of the CDR3 is 17 residues. Germline values: CDR1 DFQATT, CDR2 SNEGSKA (reference sequence). J lost 7 bases, V lost 0 bases, and 13 bases had no gene match. The CDR3, as DNA: TGCAGTGCTAGAGATTATATTGAGACTAGCGGCGAAAATGAGCAGTTCTTC. This encodes CSARDYIETSGENEQFF.

In its sample, this clonotype was seen a few times. The chain is built from TRBV18 and TRBJ2-1; 11 positions agree with TRBD2. CDR3 size: 16 residues. Germline assignment: CDR1 KGHSH and CDR2 LQKENI. Losses at the gene ends were 0 bases for V and 5 bases for J; bases not matched to a gene: 3. Written as DNA, the CDR3 is TGTGCCAGCTCACCACCCACTAGCGGGAGTAACAATGAGCAGTTCTTC. Encoded protein: CASSPPTSGSNNEQFF.

This clonotype was detected many times. The rearrangement uses TRBV19 and TRBJ2-5; TRBD2 aligns across 9 bases. This CDR3 contains 19 residues. The ends lost 3 bases at V and 4 bases at J; junction bases unmatched: 18. CDR1 and CDR2 (germline): LNHDA, SQIVND (reference sequence). The CDR3 bases are TGTGCCAGTAGTATGTTCGTGGGCCAGCGGGAGGAGTGGGGAGAGACCCAGTACTTC. It is translated as CASSMFVGQREEWGETQYF.

There are a few counts of this clonotype. The chain joins TRBV7-8 to TRBJ1-3; the D is unclear. V gave up 1 base and J gave up 5 bases, with 3 bases separating them. The CDR3 length is 12 residues. Looked up from germline, CDR1 is SGHVS and CDR2 is FQNEAQ. This CDR3 reads CASSLERNTIYF. Written as DNA, the CDR3 is TGTGCCAGCAGCTTAGAAAGAAACACCATATATTTT. Supplemented by reference TRBV7-8 and TRBJ1-3, the full variable domain reads GAGVSQSPRYKVAKRGQDVALRCDPISGHVSLFWYQQALGQGPEFLTYFQNEAQLDKSGLPSDRFFAERPEGSVSTLKIQRTQQEDSAVYLCASSLERNTIYFGEGSWLTVV.

This clonotype was seen ten or more times. V and J are TRBV3-1 and TRBJ2-2, with D perhaps matching TRBD2 (6 bases). Germline assignment: CDR1 LGHDT and CDR2 YNNKEL (reference sequence). The V and J ends lost 1 base and 3 bases respectively, with 12 bases between them. The CDR3 runs 16 residues. The CDR3 sequence: CASSQVRRGYTGELFF. In DNA, the CDR3 is TGTGCCAGCAGCCAAGTACGGCGGGGCTACACCGGGGAGCTGTTTTTT.

This clonotype showed up many times. This sequence joins TRBV19 and TRBJ1-5; D is undetermined. Trimming took off 5 bases at V and 7 bases at J, with 12 bases between the two ends. Germline V gives CDR1 LNHDA, CDR2 SQIVND (reference sequence). This CDR3 region has 13 residues. The CDR3 DNA sequence: TGTGCCAGTAGTCAGGAGGGTCACCAGCCCCAGCATTTT. This translates into CASSQEGHQPQHF.

The J gene is TRBJ2-5, the V gene TRBV12-3 or TRBV12-4; unclear D gene. This CDR3 is 15 amino acids long. With 5 bases removed from V and 5 bases from J, the gap between germline ends came to 18 bases. CDR3 coding DNA: TGTGCCAGCAGTCCCCCGGGCCTCATCAGGGAGACCCAGTACTTC. This sequence encodes CASSPPGLIRETQYF.

Many counts were recorded for this clonotype. This sequence joins TRBV10-3 and TRBJ1-1, with 8 bases that match TRBD1. There are 17 residues in the CDR3. The germline V gene encodes CDR1 ENHRY and CDR2 SYGVKD. With 1 base clipped from V and 2 bases from J, the junction kept 9 bases outside the gene matches. For the CDR3, the DNA is TGTGCCATCAGTGAGTACCAAGACAGGGGCCTAAACACTGAAGCTTTCTTT. This gives the protein CAISEYQDRGLNTEAFF.

V gene TRBV11-3 combines with J gene TRBJ2-2; D gene uncertain. The germline V and J ends were trimmed by 5 bases and 1 base, with 11 bases remaining between them. The germline gives CDR1 SGHNT, CDR2 YENEEA. There are 15 residues in the CDR3. As DNA, the CDR3 is TGTGCCAGCAGCCGGCGAGAAGGGAACACCGGGGAGCTGTTTTTT. Protein sequence: CASSRREGNTGELFF.

This clonotype was counted ten times or more. CDR3 bases: TGTGCCAGCAGCCATATGACAGGGTTGAACACTGAAGCTTTCTTT. It is translated as CASSHMTGLNTEAFF. This chain links TRBV7-6 with TRBJ1-1; the match to TRBD1 covers 7 bases. V dropped 5 bases and J dropped 0; count of bases not matched to a gene: 6. The CDR3 is made up of 15 amino acids. Looked up from germline, CDR1 is SGHVS and CDR2 is FNYEAQ.

About this clonotype: A single base separates this from a much larger clone, so it may be a read error. J is TRBJ2-1 and V is TRBV4-3; D is perhaps TRBD1 or TRBD2 (6 bases each). Trimming left V 10 bases short and J 0 bases short, with 25 bases between. CDR1 and CDR2 (germline): LGHNA, YSLEER. The CDR3 covers 18 residues. The CDR3 reads CANGPHLGGVNSYNEQFF. The CDR3 coding sequence is TGCGCCAACGGACCCCACCTCGGGGGCGTTAACTCCTACAATGAGCAGTTCTTC.

About this clonotype: It may be a read error: a sequence one base away is much more abundant. The chain links TRBV6-6 to TRBJ2-1; 7 bases are shared with TRBD1. The junction had 13 bases not matched to a gene; V was cut back by 6 bases and J by 2 bases. This CDR3 spans 17 amino acids. Looked up from germline, CDR1 is MNHNY and CDR2 is SVGAGI (reference sequence). The CDR3 coding sequence is TGTGCCAGCAGCGTTACGGGACAGCTACCACCCTACAATGAGCAGTTCTTC. This translates into CASSVTGQLPPYNEQFF.

This clonotype was seen a few times. This chain links TRBV4-1 with TRBJ1-1; D uncertain. The V and J ends lost 0 bases and 8 bases respectively, with 19 bases between them. The CDR3 loop spans 16 amino acids. The germline gives CDR1 MGHRA, CDR2 YSYEKL. The DNA of the CDR3 is TGCGCCAGCAGCCAAGATACCGCTACGGCCCCTCGAGAAGCTTTCTTT. Protein product: CASSQDTATAPREAFF.

This clonotype was counted at least ten times. The chain couples TRBV4-1 to TRBJ1-1; 8 bases fit TRBD1. The length of the CDR3 is 15 residues. J was trimmed by 4 bases and V by 2 bases; bases with no gene match: 6. In germline, CDR1 is MGHRA, CDR2 YSYEKL. The CDR3 coding sequence is TGCGCCAGCAGCCAAAACCAGGGGGCGGGCACTGAAGCTTTCTTT. Protein: CASSQNQGAGTEAFF.

In the case of this clonotype: This could be a read error, since a much larger clone is one nucleotide away. The chain carries TRBV10-2 and TRBJ2-7; D possibly corresponds to TRBD2 (6 bases). This CDR3 has 15 amino acids. Looked up from germline, CDR1 is WSHSY and CDR2 is SAAADI. The CDR3 loop is CVSRSLSSDSYEQYF. The DNA of the CDR3 is TGCGTCAGCAGGAGCCTGTCTAGCGACTCCTACGAGCAGTACTTC.

In regard to this clonotype: Being one base from a much bigger clone, this may be a read error. CDR3 residues: CASNHHFSEANYGYTF. The DNA for the CDR3 is TGTGCCAGCAACCACCATTTTTCAGAAGCTAACTATGGCTACACCTTC. The V call is TRBV28, the J call TRBJ1-2; D unclear. The CDR3 extends over 16 amino acids. The V and J ends lost 7 bases and 0 bases respectively, with 18 bases between them. Germline V gene data show CDR1 as MDHEN and CDR2 as SYDVKM.